Following are 13 T cell receptor beta chains from one sample sequenced in a study of shared clonotypes between healthy human individuals. Sequencing was performed with immunoSEQ multiplex PCR; in TCRdb, only in-frame clones are kept and a portion is missing. The table includes roughly 2.5 million clones, about 92% detected once. What was sequenced was naive CD4+ T cells sorted from blood. The subset: CD45RA+ positively selected. These receptors came from a man between 18 and 35 years old in good health.

The V gene is TRBV5-4, the J gene TRBJ2-1; no firm D call. The germline gives CDR1 SGHNT, CDR2 YYREEE (reference sequence). The CDR3 is made up of 15 amino acids. The V end was cut by 4 bases, the J end by 0 bases, with 11 bases between. The CDR3 DNA sequence: TGTGCCAGCAGCCTTTCAGCGAGCTCCTACAATGAGCAGTTCTTC. Translated: CASSLSASSYNEQFF.

Here the CDR3 reads CASSERGRGTQGLSEAFF. The CDR3 nucleotides are TGTGCCAGCAGTGAAAGGGGCAGGGGGACGCAGGGCCTTAGCGAAGCTTTCTTT. The chain is built from TRBV6-1 and TRBJ1-1, with 7 bases fitting TRBD1. Looked up from germline, CDR1 is MNHNS and CDR2 is SASEGT. Germline trimming cut 2 bases from V and 8 bases from J; bases unmatched to any gene: 20. This CDR3 is 18 amino acids long.

V and J are TRBV10-3 and TRBJ2-5, with TRBD2 identical over 11 bases. The CDR3 spans 15 residues. Trimming removed 3 bases from V and 4 bases from J; junction bases left unmatched: 4. CDR1 is ENHRY, CDR2 SYGVKD, per germline. The CDR3 DNA follows: TGTGCCATCAGTGATATAGCGGGGGGGCGAGAGACCCAGTACTTC. Translated: CAISDIAGGRETQYF.

The CDR3 nucleotides are TGCAGCGTGGACCCTTGGGGGAGCACCGAGCAGTACTTC. Translated: CSVDPWGSTEQYF. The chain is built from TRBV29-1 and TRBJ2-7, with D perhaps assigned TRBD1 or TRBD2 (5 bases each). Trimming cost V 6 bases and J 6 bases, with 18 bases left between them. The CDR3 is 13 residues long. Looked up from germline, CDR1 is SQVTM and CDR2 is ANQGSEA.

The rearrangement uses TRBV27 and TRBJ2-3; 9 bases map to TRBD2. The CDR3 spans 16 residues. The V and J ends lost 6 bases and 0 bases, in that order; junction bases with no gene match: 7. Germline V gives CDR1 MNHEY, CDR2 SMNVEV (reference sequence). DNA of the CDR3: TGTGCCAGCAGCCTTTGGCGGGGGGGGAGCACAGATACGCAGTATTTT. Residues: CASSLWRGGSTDTQYF.

V and J are TRBV27 and TRBJ2-1; TRBD2 matches 15 bases. There are 14 residues in the CDR3. Germline V gene data show CDR1 as MNHEY and CDR2 as SMNVEV (reference sequence). With 7 bases clipped from V and 15 bases from J, the junction kept 10 bases outside the gene matches. DNA of the CDR3: TGTGCCAGCAACTCGGGACTAGCGGGAGGTTCTTTGTTCTTC. Its translation: CASNSGLAGGSLFF.

This sequence joins TRBV27 and TRBJ2-5; 9 bases agree with TRBD2. Germline CDR1 MNHEY, CDR2 SMNVEV (reference sequence). CDR3 length: 17 residues. The trim removed 2 bases at V and 1 base at J, leaving 8 bases unmatched. The CDR3, as DNA: TGTGCCAGCAGTTTAAGGCGGGAGGGCCGGTTCCAAGAGACCCAGTACTTC. This gives the protein CASSLRREGRFQETQYF.

This clone occurred once. V usage is TRBV7-2 and J usage is TRBJ1-1, with 8 bases that match TRBD1. This CDR3 has 16 amino acids. J gave up 5 bases and V 3 bases, and 11 bases lay outside the gene matches. CDR1 is SGHTA, CDR2 FQGNSA, per germline. The CDR3 bases are TGTGCCAGCAGCTTGGCCCCCAGGACAGGGCGAACTGAAGCTTTCTTT. Residues: CASSLAPRTGRTEAFF.

This clone appeared a few times. This rearrangement joins TRBV29-1 to TRBJ1-6, with D tentatively TRBD1 (5 bases). Germline CDR1 reads SQVTM; CDR2 reads ANQGSEA. This CDR3 comprises 15 residues. The V end lost 4 bases, the J end lost 8 bases, and 18 bases lay between the germline ends. CDR3 coding DNA: TGCAGCGTTGGACAGACCCAAGCCAGCCATTCACCCCTCCACTTT. Residues: CSVGQTQASHSPLHF.

This chain links TRBV6-1 with TRBJ2-5, with TRBD1 identical over 8 bases. This CDR3 has 15 amino acids. Germline trimming cut 5 bases from V and 5 bases from J; bases unmatched to any gene: 10. In germline, CDR1 is MNHNS, CDR2 SASEGT. The CDR3 spells CASSRMTGAGETQYF. The DNA for the CDR3 is TGTGCCAGCAGTCGGATGACAGGGGCTGGGGAGACCCAGTACTTC.

The table lists this clone with a count of one. CDR3: CASAGDRAYEQYF. DNA for the CDR3: TGTGCCAGCGCTGGGGACAGAGCCTACGAGCAGTACTTC. The V call is TRBV6-6, the J call TRBJ2-7; TRBD1 matches 7 bases. V lost 8 bases, J lost 2 bases, and 6 bases stayed unmatched. The CDR3 extends over 13 amino acids. CDR1 is MNHNY, CDR2 SVGAGI, per germline (reference sequence).

The V gene is TRBV6-1, the J gene TRBJ2-5, with D possibly being TRBD1 (6 bases). Germline assignment: CDR1 MNHNS and CDR2 SASEGT. Trimming pared 4 bases from V and 1 base from J, leaving 16 bases between. The CDR3 runs to 16 residues. As DNA, the CDR3 is TGTGCCAGCAGTGCTGGGCAGGGGACATTCCAAGAGACCCAGTACTTC. This codes for CASSAGQGTFQETQYF.

This chain uses TRBV7-2 with TRBJ2-1; TRBD2 agrees at 8 bases. V gave up 5 bases and J gave up 15 bases; unmatched junction bases: 9. The V gene's germline CDR1 is SGHTA and CDR2 FQGNSA. This CDR3 region has 12 residues. The CDR3 is CASSLPGTSPFF. The CDR3 region has the DNA TGTGCCAGCAGCCTTCCCGGGACTAGTCCGTTCTTC. The full variable domain, completed using reference TRBV7-2 and TRBJ2-1, is GAGVSQSPSNKVTEKGKDVELRCDPISGHTALYWYRQSLGQGLEFLIYFQGNSAPDKSGLPSDRFSAERTGGSVSTLTIQRTQQEDSAVYLCASSLPGTSPFFGPGTRLTVL.